The present T cell receptor (beta chain) was sequenced within a study of memory CD4+ T cells and cytomegalovirus serostatus. About the study: Healthy Belgian adult donors included nine or ten CMV-positive and 24 CMV-negative people.

With regard to this clone: What it binds is not known. Within the sample, other DNA sequences also encode this same CDR3.

Germline CDR1 is SGHNT and CDR2 is YYREEE (reference sequence). The CDR3 is made up of 14 amino acids. The V end was cut by 0 bases, the J end by 2 bases, with 8 bases between. Some clones are missing from TCRdb's copy, which holds only in-frame ones; the method was immunoSEQ multiplex PCR. The sample records tens of thousands of clones, under 90% being singletons. Single viable CD3+CD4+CD8-CD45RO+ cells were sorted as the memory CD4+ T cells. Donors' CMV status reflects serum IgG against pp150, pp28, p38, p52. Overall study findings and caveats: About 40% of the 164 known CMV-associated TCRbeta sequences appeared in CD4+ memory.

The chain carries TRBV5-4 and TRBJ1-2; D might be TRBD1 (5 bases). The specimen sequenced was memory CD4+ T cells from blood. The TCR was taken from an adult in good health and CMV-seronegative. Here the CDR3 DNA reads TGTGCCAGCAGCTTGGCGGGGGGGAACTATGGCTACACCTTC. This sequence encodes CASSLAGGNYGYTF.